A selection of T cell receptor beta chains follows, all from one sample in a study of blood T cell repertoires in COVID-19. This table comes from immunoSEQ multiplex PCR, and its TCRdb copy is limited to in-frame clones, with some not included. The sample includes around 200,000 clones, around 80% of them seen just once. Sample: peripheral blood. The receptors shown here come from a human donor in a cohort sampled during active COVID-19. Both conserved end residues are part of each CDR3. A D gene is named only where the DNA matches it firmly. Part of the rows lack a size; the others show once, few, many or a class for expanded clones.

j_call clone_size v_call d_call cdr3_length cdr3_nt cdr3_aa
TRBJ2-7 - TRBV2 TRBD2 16 TGTGCCAGCAGTGATCTTGGGACTAGCAGGCAGATCGAGCAGTACTTC CASSDLGTSRQIEQYF
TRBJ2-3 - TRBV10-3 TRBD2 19 TGTGCCATCGGTGGGGGGACTAGCGGGGTGGATTTTAGCACAGATACGCAGTATTTT CAIGGGTSGVDFSTDTQYF
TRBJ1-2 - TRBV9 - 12 TGTGCCAGCAGCGGAGGGTCCTATGGCTACACCTTC CASSGGSYGYTF
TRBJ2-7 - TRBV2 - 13 TGTGCCAGCAGTGAATTCTACGGAGGAGAGCAGTACTTC CASSEFYGGEQYF
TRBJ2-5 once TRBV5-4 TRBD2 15 TGTGCCAGCAGACTAGCGGGGGGGGATCTCAAGACCCAGTACTTC CASRLAGGDLKTQYF
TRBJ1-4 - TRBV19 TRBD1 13 TGTGCCAGTAGTTGGACAGGGAATGAAAAACTGTTTTTT CASSWTGNEKLFF
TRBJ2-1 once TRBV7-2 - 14 TGTGCCAGCAGCACGGACAGCTCCTACAATGAGCAGTTCTTC CASSTDSSYNEQFF
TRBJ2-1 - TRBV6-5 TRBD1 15 TGTGCCAGCAGTACGGACAGGGGGCGCAGCAATGAGCAGTTCTTC CASSTDRGRSNEQFF
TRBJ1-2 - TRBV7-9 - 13 TGTGCCAGCAGCCAATCCGGGTACTCGGGCTACACCTTC CASSQSGYSGYTF
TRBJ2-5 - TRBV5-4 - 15 TGTGCCAGCAGCTCACAGGGTCGGGCCCAAGAGACCCAGTACTTC CASSSQGRAQETQYF
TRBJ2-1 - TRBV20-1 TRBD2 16 TGCAGTGCTAGTTACCATCCTAGCGGGGGGGCCAATGAGCAGTTCTTC CSASYHPSGGANEQFF
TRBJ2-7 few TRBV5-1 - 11 TGCGCCAGCAGCCCCTACTACGAGCAGTACTTC CASSPYYEQYF
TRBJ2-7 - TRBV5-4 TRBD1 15 TGTGCCAGCAGCTTTTCGGGACAGACCTTCTCCGAGCGGTACTTC CASSFSGQTFSERYF
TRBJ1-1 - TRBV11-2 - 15 TGTGCCAGCAGCCCTCATAGGGGCCCTAACACTGAAGCTTTCTTT CASSPHRGPNTEAFF
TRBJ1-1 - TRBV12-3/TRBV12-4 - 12 TGTGCCAGCAGTCCCGGGGGCACTGAAGCTTTCTTT CASSPGGTEAFF
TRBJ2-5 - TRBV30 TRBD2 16 TGTGCCTGGAGTGACCGTGTAGCGGGGGTCCAAGAGACCCAGTACTTC CAWSDRVAGVQETQYF
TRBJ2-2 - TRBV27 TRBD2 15 TGTGCCAGCAGGACTAGCGGGGGGGCAATCCGGGAGCTGTTTTTT CASRTSGGAIRELFF
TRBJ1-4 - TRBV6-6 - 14 TGTGCCAGCAGTTACGGTTCAGGGGACGGAAAACTGTTTTTT CASSYGSGDGKLFF
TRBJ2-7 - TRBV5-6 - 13 TGTGCCAGCAGTAACGGACTTACGTACGAGCAGTACTTC CASSNGLTYEQYF
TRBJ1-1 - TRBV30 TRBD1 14 TGTGCCTGGAGTCTCGGACAGGGGGCTGTTGAAGCTTTCTTT CAWSLGQGAVEAFF
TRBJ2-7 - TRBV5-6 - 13 TGTGCCAGCAGCCTATATGTAGCCGGGGGAGGGTACTTC CASSLYVAGGGYF
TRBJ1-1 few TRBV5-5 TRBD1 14 TGTGCCAGCAGAAAGGGACAGGGGGACACTGAAGCTTTCTTT CASRKGQGDTEAFF
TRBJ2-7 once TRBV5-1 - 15 TGCGCCAGCAGCTTGGAATCAGGGCCCACCTACGAGCAGTACTTC CASSLESGPTYEQYF
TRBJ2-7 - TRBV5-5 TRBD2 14 TGTGCCAGCAGCTTGGCTTGGGGGGGCTACGAGCAGTACTTC CASSLAWGGYEQYF
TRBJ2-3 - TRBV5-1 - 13 TGCGCCAGCAAAGGAGTAGGCACAGATACGCAGTATTTT CASKGVGTDTQYF
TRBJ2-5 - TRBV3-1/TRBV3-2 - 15 TGTGCCAGCAGCCAAGTTGGATGGTCAGGGGAGACCCAGTACTTC CASSQVGWSGETQYF
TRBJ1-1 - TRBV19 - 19 TGTGCCAGCAGCAGCCTCGAAGTGCGGAACTTCTACATGAACACTGAAGCTTTCTTT CASSSLEVRNFYMNTEAFF
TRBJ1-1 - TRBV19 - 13 TGTGCCAGTAGTATACCCAGGAACACTGAAGCTTTCTTT CASSIPRNTEAFF
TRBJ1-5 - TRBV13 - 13 TGTGCCAGCAGCAAAGGCAGGGGACAGCCCCAGCATTTT CASSKGRGQPQHF
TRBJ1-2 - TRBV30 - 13 TGTGCCTGGAGTGTAGGACAGTTCGCTGGCTACACCTTC CAWSVGQFAGYTF
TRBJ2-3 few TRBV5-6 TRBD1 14 TGTGCCAGCAGCTTCGGGCAGGGGGCAGATACGCAGTATTTT CASSFGQGADTQYF
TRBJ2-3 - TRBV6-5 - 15 TGTGCCAGCATAGCTAGCCTGGGTGTCACAGATACGCAGTATTTT CASIASLGVTDTQYF
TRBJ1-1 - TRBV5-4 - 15 TGTGCCAGCAGCTTGGATTCTATCGCCGGGACTGAAGCTTTCTTT CASSLDSIAGTEAFF
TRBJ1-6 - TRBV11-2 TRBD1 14 TGTGCCAGCACCTTGGGGACAGGGGTTTCACCCCTCCACTTT CASTLGTGVSPLHF
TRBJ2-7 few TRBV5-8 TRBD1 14 TGTGCCAGCAGCTTCGGGACAGCCCTCTACGAGCAGTACTTC CASSFGTALYEQYF
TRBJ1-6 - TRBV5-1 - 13 TGCGCCACCAGGAGCTCCTATAATTCACCCCTCCACTTT CATRSSYNSPLHF
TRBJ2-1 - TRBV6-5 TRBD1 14 TGTGCCAGCAGTTCCGGGACAGGACACAATGAGCAGTTCTTC CASSSGTGHNEQFF
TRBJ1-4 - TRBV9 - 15 TGTGCCAGCAGCGTATCAGGGGCAACTAATGAAAAACTGTTTTTT CASSVSGATNEKLFF
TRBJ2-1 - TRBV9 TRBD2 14 TGTGCCAGCAGCGTAGCGGGGGGGCCGAATGAGCAGTTCTTC CASSVAGGPNEQFF
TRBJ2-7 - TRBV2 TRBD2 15 TGTGCCAGCAGGGAAATAGCGGGGGCCCCGGGCGAGCAGTACTTC CASREIAGAPGEQYF
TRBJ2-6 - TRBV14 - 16 TGTGCCAGCAGCAGTAGGGGGATCTCTGGGGCCAACGTCCTGACTTTC CASSSRGISGANVLTF
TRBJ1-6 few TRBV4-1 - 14 TGCGCCAGCAGCCTAGGCGGGGGCGATTCACCCCTCCACTTT CASSLGGGDSPLHF
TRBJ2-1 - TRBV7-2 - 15 TGTGCCAGCAGCCTTTCAGGGGGGTCCTACAATGAGCAGTTCTTC CASSLSGGSYNEQFF
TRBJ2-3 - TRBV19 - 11 TGTGCCAGTACCCACTTAGATACGCAGTATTTT CASTHLDTQYF
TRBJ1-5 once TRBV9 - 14 TGTGCCAGCAGCCCTAATACGGGGGTAGGGCCCCAGCATTTT CASSPNTGVGPQHF
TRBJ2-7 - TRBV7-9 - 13 TGTGCCAGCAGCTCTCTCAGGGGCCACGAGCAGTACTTC CASSSLRGHEQYF
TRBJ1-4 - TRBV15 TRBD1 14 TGTGCCACCAGCCCGGGACAGAATAATGAAAAACTGTTTTTT CATSPGQNNEKLFF
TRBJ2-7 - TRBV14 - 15 TGTGCCAGCAGCCAAGATAACAGCGGGTACTACGAGCAGTACTTC CASSQDNSGYYEQYF
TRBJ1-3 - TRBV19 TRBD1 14 TGTGCCACCGGGGACAGGAGCTCTGGAAACACCATATATTTT CATGDRSSGNTIYF
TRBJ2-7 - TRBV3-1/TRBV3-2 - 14 TGTGCCAGCAGCCAAGCAGCGTCAACCTACGAGCAGTACTTC CASSQAASTYEQYF
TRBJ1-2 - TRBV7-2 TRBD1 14 TGTGCCAGCAGCCGGACTGGACAGGGCGATGGCTACACCTTC CASSRTGQGDGYTF
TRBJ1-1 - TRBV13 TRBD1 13 TGTGCCAGCAGCGGTCCCCGGGACAGGGCGGCTTTCTTT CASSGPRDRAAFF
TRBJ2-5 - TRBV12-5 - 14 TGTGCTAGTGGTTCCGAGCGAGTTCAAGAGACCCAGTACTTC CASGSERVQETQYF
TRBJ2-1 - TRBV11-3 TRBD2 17 TGTGCCAGCAGTCCAGATGGGGCTAGCGGGGGAAAAAATGAGCAGTTCTTC CASSPDGASGGKNEQFF
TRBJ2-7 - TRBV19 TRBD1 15 TGTGCCAGTAGTATAGAAGGACAGGAATCTTACGAGCAGTACTTC CASSIEGQESYEQYF
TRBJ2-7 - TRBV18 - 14 TGTGCCAGCTCACCGGCGGCACCATCCTACGAGCAGTACTTC CASSPAAPSYEQYF
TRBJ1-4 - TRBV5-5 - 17 TGTGCCAGCAGCTTTCTCAGCGGGGTAGGGAATAATGAAAAACTGTTTTTT CASSFLSGVGNNEKLFF
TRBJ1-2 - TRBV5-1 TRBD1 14 TGCGCCAGCAGCGCCGACAGGGTTATTAAGGGCTACACCTTC CASSADRVIKGYTF
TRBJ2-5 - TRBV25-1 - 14 TGTGCCAGCACCCGAGGGGGATTCCAAGAGACCCAGTACTTC CASTRGGFQETQYF